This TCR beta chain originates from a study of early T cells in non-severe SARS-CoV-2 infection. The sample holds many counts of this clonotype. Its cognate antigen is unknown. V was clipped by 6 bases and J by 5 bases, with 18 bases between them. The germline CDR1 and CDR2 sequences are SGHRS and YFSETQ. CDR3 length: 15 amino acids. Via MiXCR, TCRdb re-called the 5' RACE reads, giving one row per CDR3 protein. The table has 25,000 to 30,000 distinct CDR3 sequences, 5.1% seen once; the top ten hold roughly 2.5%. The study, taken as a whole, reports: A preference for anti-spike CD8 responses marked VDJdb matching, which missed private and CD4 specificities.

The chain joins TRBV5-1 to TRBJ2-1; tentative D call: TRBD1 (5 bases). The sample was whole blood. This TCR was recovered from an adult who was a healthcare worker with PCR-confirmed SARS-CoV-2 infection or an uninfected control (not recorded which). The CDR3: CASTLLSRVHNEQFF. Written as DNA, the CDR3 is TGCGCCAGCACCCTTCTCAGCAGGGTTCACAATGAGCAGTTCTTC.